The present TCR beta chain was sequenced within a study of T-cell memory formation after mild COVID-19. The authors produced TCR alpha and TCR beta cDNA libraries with sample barcodes and UMIs by 5'RACE using constant-segment primers. TCRdb itself ran the 5' RACE reads through MiXCR, one entry per CDR3 protein. This table holds 250,000 to 350,000 distinct CDR3 sequences, around 15% found once. This clonotype was seen a few times. This CDR3 has 14 amino acids. Germline CDR1 and CDR2: SGHRS and YFSETQ. V shed 0 bases and J shed 7 bases, with 10 bases lying between them. This clonotype was obtained from a young man who had mild COVID-19 (a few samples of this study predate the infection). Cell type and time point are not known. The rearrangement joins TRBV5-1 to TRBJ2-2; no reliable D call. The sequencing sample was made of PBMCs or a T cell subset sorted from them (not recorded which). CDR3 nucleotide sequence: TGCGCCAGCAGCTTGGTTGTCGCTGGCGGGGAGCTGTTTTTT. Amino acid sequence: CASSLVVAGGELFF.